A single sample gave rise to the 23 T cell receptor beta chains below, sequenced in a study of cytomegalovirus exposure and HLA in healthy donors (dated by TCRdb to about 2017). Library construction relied on the immunoSEQ multiplex PCR assay. A mixture of 60 forward primers for TCR Vbeta segments and 13 reverse primers for TCR Jbeta segments was used in the multiplex PCR. This immuneACCESS table, as held by TCRdb, lists in-frame sequences with V and J called but not all clones. Of the missing ones, under half trace to an unresolved V gene in checked studies; the others have no known cause. This sample lists roughly 250,000 clones; more than 55% were detected once. About 2.2% of the sample lies in the top ten. The sequencing input was PBMCs. Receptors originate from a female donor in good health and CMV-seronegative.

This clone turned up a few times. The CDR3 sequence: CATGVTGTEKLFF. CDR3 nucleotide sequence: TGTGCCACCGGGGTGACAGGGACTGAAAAACTGTTTTTT. This sequence joins TRBV19 and TRBJ1-4; 7 bases fit TRBD1. J lost 7 bases, V lost 10 bases, and 9 bases had no gene match. The CDR3 sequence is 13 residues long. Germline V gene data show CDR1 as LNHDA and CDR2 as SQIVND (reference sequence).

The chain recombines TRBV19 with TRBJ1-1; no firm D call. The CDR3 loop spans 14 amino acids. CDR1 is LNHDA and CDR2 is SQIVND in the germline V gene (reference sequence). V was trimmed by 3 bases and J by 1 base, leaving 9 bases between them. The CDR3 coding sequence is TGTGCCAGTAGTATGGTAGCTCAGAACACTGAAGCTTTCTTT. Translating it yields CASSMVAQNTEAFF.

In nucleotides, the CDR3 is TGTGCCAGCACCACCCTCGCGGGTAGCGGCTACGAGCAGTACTTC. It translates to CASTTLAGSGYEQYF. This chain connects TRBV7-9 to TRBJ2-7, with D possibly being TRBD2 (6 bases). With 7 bases removed from V and 3 bases from J, the gap between germline ends came to 19 bases. Germline lookup yields CDR1 SEHNR and CDR2 FQNEAQ (reference sequence). CDR3 length: 15 residues. The whole variable domain, filled in from reference TRBV7-9 and TRBJ2-7, reads DTGVSQNPRHKITKRGQNVTFRCDPISEHNRLYWYRQTLGQGPEFLTYFQNEAQLEKSRLLSDRFSAERPKGSFSTLEIQRTEQGDSAMYLCASTTLAGSGYEQYFGPGTRLTVT.

The table lists this clone with a count of one. In DNA, the CDR3 is TGCGCCAGCAGCCAATATCCTCCGGCAGGTGGTAACACTGAAGCTTTCTTT. Translation gives CASSQYPPAGGNTEAFF. This chain connects TRBV4-1 to TRBJ1-1; no clear D. CDR3 length: 17 residues. CDR1 is MGHRA, CDR2 YSYEKL, per germline. Trimming shortened V by 2 bases and J by 2 bases, and 18 bases separated the two germline ends.

The rearrangement links TRBV28 to TRBJ1-4, with a weak D call TRBD1 (5 bases). With 3 bases removed from V and 0 bases from J, the gap between germline ends came to 11 bases. Germline V gives CDR1 MDHEN, CDR2 SYDVKM. The CDR3 loop spans 16 amino acids. The CDR3 protein is CASSLVGGATNEKLFF. CDR3 DNA sequence: TGTGCCAGCAGTTTGGTAGGAGGGGCAACTAATGAAAAACTGTTTTTT. Based on the CDR3 plus reference TRBV28 and TRBJ1-4, the full variable domain is DVKVTQSSRYLVKRTGEKVFLECVQDMDHENMFWYRQDPGLGLRLIYFSYDVKMKEKGDIPEGYSVSREKKERFSLILESASTNQTSMYLCASSLVGGATNEKLFFGSGTQLSVL.

The chain recombines TRBV19 with TRBJ1-5; D is unresolved. The germline V gene encodes CDR1 LNHDA and CDR2 SQIVND (reference sequence). V shed 3 bases and J shed 0 bases, with 12 bases lying between them. The CDR3 consists of 16 residues. CDR3 residues: CASSIGGFDSNQPQHF. Here the CDR3 DNA reads TGTGCCAGTAGTATCGGCGGGTTCGATAGCAATCAGCCCCAGCATTTT. Complete variable domain (other parts from reference TRBV19 and TRBJ1-5): DGGITQSPKYLFRKEGQNVTLSCEQNLNHDAMYWYRQDPGQGLRLIYYSQIVNDFQKGDIAEGYSVSREKKESFPLTVTSAQKNPTAFYLCASSIGGFDSNQPQHFGDGTRLSIL.

The chain uses TRBV28 and TRBJ2-7, with a weak D call TRBD2 (6 bases). V was shortened by 8 bases and J by 6 bases, with 23 bases between the two germline ends. There are 15 residues in the CDR3. Per germline, CDR1 MDHEN and CDR2 SYDVKM. CDR3 region: CASRRAREDPLEQYF. The CDR3 DNA sequence: TGTGCCAGCCGGAGGGCTAGGGAGGATCCCCTCGAGCAGTACTTC.

The chain has TRBV7-9 and TRBJ2-7; TRBD2 matches at 7 bases. Trimming took 3 bases from V and 2 from J; bases not matched to a gene: 4. The CDR3 contains 14 residues. Germline assignment: CDR1 SEHNR and CDR2 FQNEAQ (reference sequence). The CDR3 region is CASSFGGRAYEQYF. The DNA for the CDR3 is TGTGCCAGCAGCTTCGGGGGGAGGGCCTACGAGCAGTACTTC.

The chain recombines TRBV5-1 with TRBJ2-1; 12 positions agree with TRBD1. The V gene's germline CDR1 is SGHRS and CDR2 YFSETQ. The CDR3 contains 14 residues. The ends lost 2 bases at V and 9 bases at J; junction bases unmatched: 3. CDR3 residues: CASSFGTGGVEQFF. The CDR3 nucleotides read TGCGCCAGCAGCTTCGGGACAGGGGGCGTTGAGCAGTTCTTC.

The rearrangement uses TRBV11-2 and TRBJ1-1; 7 nucleotides agree with TRBD1. J was trimmed by 1 base and V by 6 bases; bases with no gene match: 2. Germline V CDR1 and CDR2: SGHAT, FQNNGV. The CDR3 length is 13 residues. In nucleotides, the CDR3 is TGTGCCAGCAGTGACAGGGAGAACACTGAAGCTTTCTTT. It is translated as CASSDRENTEAFF.

Only one count was recorded for this clone. This chain uses TRBV12-5 with TRBJ1-5; 7 bases line up with TRBD1. Germline loops: CDR1 LGHNT, CDR2 FRNRAP. J was trimmed by 4 bases and V by 7 bases; bases with no gene match: 4. The CDR3 is 13 residues long. The CDR3 sequence: CASDRGANQPQHF. Written as DNA, the CDR3 is TGTGCTAGTGACAGGGGAGCTAATCAGCCCCAGCATTTT. Using reference TRBV12-5 and TRBJ1-5 for the parts outside the CDR3, the full variable domain is DARVTQTPRHKVTEMGQEVTMRCQPILGHNTVFWYRQTMMQGLELLAYFRNRAPLDDSGMPKDRFSAEMPDATLATLKIQPSEPRDSAVYFCASDRGANQPQHFGDGTRLSIL.

The chain uses TRBV6-4 and TRBJ1-1, with no clear D. In germline, CDR1 is MRHNA, CDR2 SNTAGT. V lost 0 bases, J lost 4 bases, and 12 bases lay in between. The CDR3 is 15 residues long. CDR3 bases: TGTGCCAGCAGTGACTCGAGTCTGGGAGGCACTGAAGCTTTCTTT. Translating it yields CASSDSSLGGTEAFF.

This rearrangement joins TRBV5-4 to TRBJ2-5; the match to TRBD2 covers 14 bases. V shed 3 bases, J shed 4 bases, and the junction held 2 bases outside the gene matches. CDR3 length: 15 residues. Germline values: CDR1 SGHNT, CDR2 YYREEE (reference sequence). As DNA, the CDR3 is TGTGCCAGCAGCTCGGGACTAGCGGGAGTAGAGACCCAGTACTTC. Protein product: CASSSGLAGVETQYF.

The chain is built from TRBV5-1 and TRBJ2-7; 8 bases agree with TRBD1. The CDR3 runs to 17 residues. Trimming removed 2 bases from V and 0 bases from J; junction bases left unmatched: 10. Germline V lookup: CDR1 SGHRS, CDR2 YFSETQ. CDR3 bases: TGCGCCAGCAGCTTAAGCATACAGGGGGGCAACTCCTACGAGCAGTACTTC. It translates to CASSLSIQGGNSYEQYF.

This clone was counted a single time. J is TRBJ1-1 and V is TRBV6-5; D unclear. The V end lost 6 bases, the J end lost 7 bases, and 12 bases lay between the germline ends. CDR1 MNHEY and CDR2 SVGAGI come from the germline V gene. The CDR3 totals 12 residues. The CDR3, as DNA: TGTGCCAGCAGCCGGGTAGGGAGTGAAGCTTTCTTT. It is translated as CASSRVGSEAFF.

This clone was picked up a small number of times. The chain combines TRBV6-1 with TRBJ1-5; possibly TRBD1 for D (5 bases). This CDR3 is built from 16 residues. V was pared by 2 bases and J by 6 bases, with 17 bases between. Germline V gene lookup returns CDR1 MNHNS and CDR2 SASEGT. For the CDR3, the DNA is TGTGCCAGCAGTGAAAGGGGTGATGAAATGGGTCAGCCCCAGCATTTT. Encoded protein: CASSERGDEMGQPQHF.

This clone came up a few times. The chain couples TRBV28 to TRBJ2-5, with TRBD2 matching over 7 bases. The J call may be in error: the DNA end matches TRBJ2-7 better. The CDR3 loop spans 15 amino acids. The germline V gene has CDR1 MDHEN and CDR2 SYDVKM. The CDR3 here is CASSPGASGTYEQYF. CDR3 DNA: TGTGCCAGCAGTCCCGGGGCTAGCGGAACCTACGAGCAGTACTTC.

The V call is TRBV28, the J call TRBJ2-1; TRBD2 matches 12 bases. The CDR3 sequence is 18 residues long. Trimming cost V 2 bases and J 7 bases; bases outside gene matches: 12. Germline assignment: CDR1 MDHEN and CDR2 SYDVKM. DNA for the CDR3: TGTGCCAGCAGTTTACTAGCGGGAGGGCCGTCGGGGTCGAATGAGCAGTTCTTC. This sequence encodes CASSLLAGGPSGSNEQFF.

This clone appeared a few times. The rearrangement links TRBV6-6 to TRBJ1-2; 7 bases match TRBD1. The CDR3 is 16 amino acids. Unmatched junction bases numbered 11, after V lost 2 bases and J lost 5 bases. Germline-derived CDR1 and CDR2 are MNHNY and SVGAGI (reference sequence). The CDR3, as DNA: TGTGCCAGCAGTTACGAACGGACAGGCGGGTCTTATGGCTACACCTTC. This sequence encodes CASSYERTGGSYGYTF.

The chain carries TRBV15 and TRBJ2-5; D gene unclear. This CDR3 spans 15 amino acids. The V and J ends lost 0 bases and 0 bases respectively, with 8 bases between them. Germline V CDR1 and CDR2: LNHNV, YYDKDF (reference sequence). CDR3 sequence: CATSRDSNHQETQYF. CDR3 sequence (DNA): TGTGCCACCAGCAGAGATTCTAACCACCAAGAGACCCAGTACTTC. Full variable domain (outside the CDR3, taken from reference TRBV15 and TRBJ2-5): DAMVIQNPRYQVTQFGKPVTLSCSQTLNHNVMYWYQQKSSQAPKLLFHYYDKDFNNEADTPDNFQSRRPNTSFCFLDIRSPGLGDTAMYLCATSRDSNHQETQYFGPGTRLLVL.

The chain recombines TRBV4-1 with TRBJ2-3; D is unresolved. This CDR3 is built from 13 residues. V was shortened by 1 base and J by 2 bases, with 4 bases between the two germline ends. Per the germline V gene, CDR1 is MGHRA and CDR2 is YSYEKL. The CDR3 DNA sequence: TGCGCCAGCAGCCAAGGTAACACAGATACGCAGTATTTT. It codes for CASSQGNTDTQYF.

This clone came up a few times. The rearrangement joins TRBV11-3 to TRBJ2-1, with a possible D match to TRBD2 (5 bases). CDR3 length: 13 amino acids. V gave up 3 bases and J gave up 4 bases, with 7 bases separating them. CDR1 is SGHNT, CDR2 YENEEA, per germline. CDR3 DNA sequence: TGTGCCAGCAGCTTGCGGGTGTACAATGAGCAGTTCTTC. Translated: CASSLRVYNEQFF.

This clone was found a few times. The gene calls are TRBV11-3 and TRBJ2-5, with a weak D call TRBD1 (6 bases). The CDR3 consists of 13 residues. Trimming took 7 bases from V and 5 from J, leaving 14 bases between them. Germline lookup yields CDR1 SGHNT and CDR2 YENEEA. The CDR3 DNA reads as TGTGCCAGCAACAACAGGGACGGGGAGACCCAGTACTTC. Residues: CASNNRDGETQYF.